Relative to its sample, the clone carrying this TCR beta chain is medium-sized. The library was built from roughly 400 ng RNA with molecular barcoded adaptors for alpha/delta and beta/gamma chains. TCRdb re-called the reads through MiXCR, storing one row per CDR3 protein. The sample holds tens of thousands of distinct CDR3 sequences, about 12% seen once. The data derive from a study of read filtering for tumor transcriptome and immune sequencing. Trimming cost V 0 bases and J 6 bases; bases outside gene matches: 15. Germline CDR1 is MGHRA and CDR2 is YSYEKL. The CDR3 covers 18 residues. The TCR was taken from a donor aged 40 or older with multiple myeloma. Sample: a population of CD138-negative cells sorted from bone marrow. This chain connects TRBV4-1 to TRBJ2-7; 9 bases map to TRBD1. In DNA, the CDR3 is TGCGCCAGCAGCCAAGAGGAGGTTCCGAGGACAGGGGATCGCGAGCAGTACTTC. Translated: CASSQEEVPRTGDREQYF.